Listed below are T cell receptor beta chains from one sample, sequenced in a study of blood T cell repertoires in COVID-19. Sequencing was performed with immunoSEQ multiplex PCR; in TCRdb, only in-frame clones are kept and a portion is missing. This table has some 60,000 clones, 90% appearing once. The sample taken for sequencing was peripheral blood. These receptors all stem from a man in his 60s with acute or convalescent COVID-19. Each CDR3 is given with its conserved first and last residue. D genes are given only for firm matches. Clone size, where shown, is once, few, many, or a class for clones that have expanded.

d_gene	abundance	v_gene	j_gene	CDR3nt	CDR3aa
-	-	TRBV2	TRBJ2-1	TGTGCCAGCAGTGGTAGCTCCTACAATGAGCAGTTCTTC	CASSGSSYNEQFF
-	-	TRBV9	TRBJ1-2	TGTGCCAGCAGCGCGGACAGAGGATTCTATGGCTACACCTTC	CASSADRGFYGYTF
TRBD1	-	TRBV2	TRBJ1-5	TGTGCCAGCAGTGCGGGACAGGGTGATCAGCCCCAGCATTTT	CASSAGQGDQPQHF
TRBD2	-	TRBV19	TRBJ2-7	TGTGCCAGTAGTATAGCCCCGGGAGGGGCCGCCTACGAGCAGTACTTC	CASSIAPGGAAYEQYF
TRBD1	-	TRBV7-2	TRBJ1-6	TGTGCCAGCAGCTTAGATCAGGGGGCGCGTTCACCCCTCCACTTT	CASSLDQGARSPLHF
-	-	TRBV19	TRBJ1-1	TGTGCCAGTAGTATACGGGACACCCTGGGGGCTTTCTTT	CASSIRDTLGAFF
-	-	TRBV12-3/TRBV12-4	TRBJ2-1	TGTGCCAGCAGTGTCAGTAATGAGCAGTTCTTC	CASSVSNEQFF
TRBD1	-	TRBV9	TRBJ2-7	TGTGCCAGCAGCCCAAGAGAGGGACAGACCTACGAGCAGTACTTC	CASSPREGQTYEQYF
-	-	TRBV6-5	TRBJ2-7	TGTGCCAGCGGCCCAGGCAGCTACCTCTCCTACGAGCAGTACTTC	CASGPGSYLSYEQYF
-	-	TRBV6-6	TRBJ1-6	TGTGCCAGCATTAGGGGCCAAGGCTCCTATAATTCACCCCTCCACTTT	CASIRGQGSYNSPLHF
TRBD1	once	TRBV7-9	TRBJ1-6	TGTGCCAGCAGCTTAGCCCAGGGGGCGGATTCACCCCTCCACTTT	CASSLAQGADSPLHF
-	-	TRBV5-6	TRBJ1-1	TGTGCCAGCATATTAAAGGGAGGCACTGAAGCTTTCTTT	CASILKGGTEAFF
-	-	TRBV9	TRBJ2-6	TGTGCCAGCAGCCTCCAGGGCTCTGGGGCCAACGTCCTGACTTTC	CASSLQGSGANVLTF
TRBD1	-	TRBV5-1	TRBJ1-6	TGCGCCAGCAGCTCTCGACAGGGGGCGGAATCACCCCTCCACTTT	CASSSRQGAESPLHF
-	-	TRBV7-2	TRBJ1-2	TGTGCCAGCAGCCCGGGAGGGGGACATTATGGCTACACCTTC	CASSPGGGHYGYTF
-	-	TRBV15	TRBJ2-6	TGTGCCACCAGCAGAGATCACAGGGCCGGGGCCAACGTCCTGACTTTC	CATSRDHRAGANVLTF
-	-	TRBV5-4	TRBJ1-1	TGTGCCAGCAGCTCTACAACCAGGGGTTCGAACACTGAAGCTTTCTTT	CASSSTTRGSNTEAFF
-	-	TRBV5-8	TRBJ2-3	TGTGCCAGCAGCCTGGAACCTCGCGTAGGCACAGATACGCAGTATTTT	CASSLEPRVGTDTQYF
TRBD1	-	TRBV10-1	TRBJ2-3	TGCGCCAGCAGCAGGGACAGCGACACAGATACGCAGTATTTT	CASSRDSDTDTQYF
-	once	TRBV2	TRBJ2-3	TGTGCCAGCAGTGAGGACAGAGCTATCACAGATACGCAGTATTTT	CASSEDRAITDTQYF
-	-	TRBV27	TRBJ1-2	TGTGCCAGCCGTCCGCCCGACGGAGGATTATATGGCTACACCTTC	CASRPPDGGLYGYTF
TRBD1	-	TRBV6-1	TRBJ1-1	TGTGCCAGCAGTGGAGGGACAGGGGTCGCTGAAGCTTTCTTT	CASSGGTGVAEAFF
-	-	TRBV7-9	TRBJ1-4	TGTGCCAGCAGCTTAAACGGTAATGAAAAACTGTTTTTT	CASSLNGNEKLFF
TRBD1	-	TRBV11-2	TRBJ1-5	TGTGCCAGCAGCCCGACAGGGGAAAGCAATCAGCCCCAGCATTTT	CASSPTGESNQPQHF
-	-	TRBV10-3	TRBJ1-1	TGTGCCATCAGCCTCCGGGACAATGAAGCTTTCTTT	CAISLRDNEAFF
TRBD1	-	TRBV14	TRBJ2-7	TGTGCCACCCGACAGGGCCCCGAGCAGTACTTC	CATRQGPEQYF
TRBD1	-	TRBV3-1/TRBV3-2	TRBJ1-6	TGTGCCAGCAGCCAAGCCCAGGACAGGGGGCTCGGAAATTCACCCCTCCACTTT	CASSQAQDRGLGNSPLHF
TRBD1	once	TRBV6-5	TRBJ2-7	TGTGCCAGCAGTCGGGACAGGGGCTACGAGCAGTACTTC	CASSRDRGYEQYF
-	-	TRBV15	TRBJ1-4	TGTGCCACCAGCAGAGATCCAGCCAGGTTAAATGAAAAACTGTTTTTT	CATSRDPARLNEKLFF
-	-	TRBV18	TRBJ2-5	TGTGCCAGCTCACCAGGAGCGCCCCCCTTCAAACAGTACTTC	CASSPGAPPFKQYF
TRBD2	once	TRBV11-1	TRBJ2-3	TGTGCCAGCAGCTTATACAAGGGAGGGGATACGCAGTATTTT	CASSLYKGGDTQYF
-	-	TRBV27	TRBJ1-2	TGTGCCAGCTGGCCAACTTCCTCCAGGGGTGGAAGCTATGGCTACACCTTC	CASWPTSSRGGSYGYTF
TRBD1	-	TRBV3-1/TRBV3-2	TRBJ1-1	TGTGCCAGCAGCCACTTCCGGGACAGGGTCGGTGAAGCTTTCTTT	CASSHFRDRVGEAFF
-	-	TRBV9	TRBJ1-4	TGTGCCAGCAGCGTAGGATCGAGGAGAACTTCTGAAAAACTGTTTTTT	CASSVGSRRTSEKLFF
-	-	TRBV7-2	TRBJ2-1	TGTGCCAGCCGTGTGGGGCATATAACCTACAATGAGCAGTTCTTC	CASRVGHITYNEQFF
TRBD1	-	TRBV28	TRBJ1-3	TGTGCCAGCAGTTTATCTGGGACAGTCTCTGGAAACACCATATATTTT	CASSLSGTVSGNTIYF
-	-	TRBV2	TRBJ2-2	TGTGCCAGCAGTGAAGCGTTCGGGTCGGAAGATAGAATCACCGGGGAGCTGTTTTTT	CASSEAFGSEDRITGELFF
TRBD2	once	TRBV7-8	TRBJ2-3	TGTGCCAGCAGCAACCTAGCGGGGGGCCCCGCAGATACGCAGTATTTT	CASSNLAGGPADTQYF
-	-	TRBV11-2	TRBJ2-7	TGTGCCAGCAGTTGGAACCGGGTCTCCTACGAGCAGTACTTC	CASSWNRVSYEQYF
TRBD1	-	TRBV30	TRBJ1-1	TGTGCCTGGAACAGGGGGGCCACTGAAGCTTTCTTT	CAWNRGATEAFF
TRBD2	-	TRBV30	TRBJ2-1	TGTGCCTGGAGTGCGGGGGGGAGGCCCTACAATGAGCAGTTCTTC	CAWSAGGRPYNEQFF
TRBD1	-	TRBV19	TRBJ2-3	TGTGCCAGTAGTACCCTCGGGACAGGGCTTTTTGGCACAGATACGCAGTATTTT	CASSTLGTGLFGTDTQYF
-	-	TRBV27	TRBJ2-7	TGTGCCAGCAGTTTAAAGGGGCCTCCCTACGAGCAGTACTTC	CASSLKGPPYEQYF
-	-	TRBV20-1	TRBJ1-2	TGCAGTGCTCCAGGCTACACCTTC	CSAPGYTF
TRBD2	-	TRBV5-1	TRBJ2-1	TGCGCCAGCAGCTATATTAGCGGGGGGGCCTCTAACAATGAGCAGTTCTTC	CASSYISGGASNNEQFF
TRBD1	-	TRBV4-2	TRBJ2-1	TGTGCCAGCAGCCAAGATCAGACAGGGTATGAGCAGTTCTTC	CASSQDQTGYEQFF
TRBD1	-	TRBV30	TRBJ1-1	TGTGCCTGGATCGATTCCGGGACAGGGTGGACTGAAGCTTTCTTT	CAWIDSGTGWTEAFF
TRBD1	-	TRBV6-5	TRBJ2-3	TGTGCCAGCAGCCCCATTCGACAGGGAACGCAGTATTTT	CASSPIRQGTQYF
TRBD1	-	TRBV6-5	TRBJ1-5	TGTGCCAGCAGTCCCCGACAGGGTCGCAATCAGCCCCAGCATTTT	CASSPRQGRNQPQHF
-	-	TRBV7-8	TRBJ1-4	TGTGCCAGCAGCACTCGCGGGGGAACTAATGAAAAACTGTTTTTT	CASSTRGGTNEKLFF
-	-	TRBV7-8	TRBJ2-5	TGTGCCAGCAGCTTAGTGAGGCTCGGGGAGACCCAGTACTTC	CASSLVRLGETQYF
-	-	TRBV13	TRBJ2-7	TGTGCCAGCAGCCTAGCCCCCCCGCGAGTGGGGGCGGGCGACGAGCAGTACTTC	CASSLAPPRVGAGDEQYF
-	-	TRBV20-1	TRBJ2-1	TGCAGTGCTAGTGGTTCGATAGTAGTCGGCAATGAGCAGTTCTTC	CSASGSIVVGNEQFF